Listed below are T cell receptor beta chains from one sample, sequenced in a study of CD8 T cells in Susac syndrome. TCRdb re-called the immunoSEQ multiplex PCR reads with MiXCR, one entry per CDR3 protein. The sample gives approximately 190,000 distinct CDR3 sequences, roughly 92% of which show up once; 0.1% is in the top ten. The sample taken for sequencing was CD4+ T cells from PBMCs. The receptors originated from a human donor in good health. The CDR3 runs from the conserved cysteine through the conserved F or W. The D gene is left open where the match is weak. Expanded clones are given a class, and other clones once, few, many or no size at all.

TRBV30	13	.	TRBJ1-5	.	TGTGCCTGGGCCGGGACCTTCAATCAGCCCCAGCATTTT	CAWAGTFNQPQHF
TRBV4-1	15	.	TRBJ2-2	.	TGCGCCAGCAGCCAAGATGTTCAGCCCACCGGGGAGCTGTTTTTT	CASSQDVQPTGELFF
TRBV29-1	14	.	TRBJ2-2	.	TGCAGCGTTACCGACAGCCTCAACACCGGGGAGCTGTTTTTT	CSVTDSLNTGELFF
TRBV2	12	.	TRBJ2-7	.	TGTGCCAGCATGTTCGGAGACTACGAGCAGTACTTC	CASMFGDYEQYF
TRBV11-2	16	.	TRBJ2-3	.	TGTGCCAGCAGCTTTACTAGCCAAATTCGCACAGATACGCAGTATTTT	CASSFTSQIRTDTQYF
TRBV6-4	13	.	TRBJ1-5	.	TGTGCCAGCAGTGAACATGGTGGTCAGCCCCAGCATTTT	CASSEHGGQPQHF
TRBV15	17	.	TRBJ1-1	.	TGTGCCACCAGCAGACCCGGCCAGGCGTTGGTAGGCACTGAAGCTTTCTTT	CATSRPGQALVGTEAFF
TRBV28	14	TRBD1	TRBJ1-2	.	TGTGCCAGCCAGCGGACAGGGGAAAACTATGGCTACACCTTC	CASQRTGENYGYTF
TRBV3-1	12	.	TRBJ2-2	.	TGTGCCAGCAATCGAGCGAGCGGGGAGCTGTTTTTT	CASNRASGELFF
TRBV3-1	17	TRBD1	TRBJ2-1	.	TGTGCCAGCAGTCCCGGGCCCGGCAGGGGGCTTTTTAATGAGCAGTTCTTC	CASSPGPGRGLFNEQFF
TRBV3-1	17	TRBD1	TRBJ2-2	.	TGTGCCAGCAGTCTTATTCCAGGGGGCTATGACACCGGGGAGCTGTTTTTT	CASSLIPGGYDTGELFF
TRBV29-1	13	.	TRBJ2-6	once	TGCAGCGTGACAGTCTCTGGGGCCAACGTCCTGACTTTC	CSVTVSGANVLTF
TRBV3-1	12	.	TRBJ2-1	.	TGTGCCAGCAGCCAAGGCACCAATGAGCAGTTCTTC	CASSQGTNEQFF
TRBV20-1	13	.	TRBJ1-2	once	TGCAGTGCCCCGGGCTTGTGGGACTATGGCTACACCTTC	CSAPGLWDYGYTF
TRBV6-5	15	TRBD1	TRBJ2-2	.	TGTGCCAGCAGCTCGGGACAGGGGGCTTTTGGGGAGCTGTTTTTT	CASSSGQGAFGELFF
TRBV6-6	15	.	TRBJ2-2	.	TGTGCCAGCAGTAAGCGGGACATGAACACCGGGGAGCTGTTTTTT	CASSKRDMNTGELFF
TRBV20-1	14	TRBD1	TRBJ2-5	.	TGCAGTGCCGGGGCGGGACAGGGACAGGAGACCCAGTACTTC	CSAGAGQGQETQYF
TRBV2	15	.	TRBJ1-2	.	TGTGCCAGCCGACTAAAGGGACGGAATAACTATGGCTACACCTTC	CASRLKGRNNYGYTF
TRBV5-1	16	TRBD2	TRBJ2-5	.	TGCGCCAGCAGCTTGGAGGGGACTAGCGGACAAGAGACCCAGTACTTC	CASSLEGTSGQETQYF
TRBV6-1	16	TRBD1	TRBJ2-3	.	TGTGCCAGCAGCCGATCGACAGGGGCCGGCACAGATACGCAGTATTTT	CASSRSTGAGTDTQYF
TRBV24-1	18	.	TRBJ2-6	.	TGTGCCACCAGTATACCCCGGGACTCAAATCGGAGGGCCAACGTCCTGACTTTC	CATSIPRDSNRRANVLTF
TRBV6-1	16	.	TRBJ1-6	.	TGTGCCAGCAGCCTCGACAGCAGCTCCTATAATTCACCCCTCCACTTT	CASSLDSSSYNSPLHF
TRBV4-3	15	.	TRBJ2-3	.	TGCGCCAGCAGAGGGGTCAGGGGAAGCACAGATACGCAGTATTTT	CASRGVRGSTDTQYF
TRBV7-2	15	TRBD1	TRBJ1-5	.	TGTGCCAGCAGCCCACAGACAGGGGTAGGGCAGCCCCAGCATTTT	CASSPQTGVGQPQHF
TRBV6-2/TRBV6-3	12	.	TRBJ1-5	.	TGTGCCAGCAAAGACCTAGTGCGGCCCCAGCATTTT	CASKDLVRPQHF
TRBV29-1	14	.	TRBJ2-5	.	TGCAGCGTTGTGCCCACTAGTGGGGGAGAGACCCAGTACTTC	CSVVPTSGGETQYF
TRBV12-3/TRBV12-4	12	.	TRBJ2-7	.	TGTGCCATTCGAATAAGGGGCTACGAGCAGTACTTC	CAIRIRGYEQYF
TRBV29-1	13	.	TRBJ1-5	once	TGCAGCGTCGGGGGGAGGGCAGATCAGCCCCAGCATTTT	CSVGGRADQPQHF
TRBV4-3	17	TRBD1	TRBJ1-5	.	TGCGCCAGCAGCCCCGGGACAGGAGACTATAGCAATCAGCCCCAGCATTTT	CASSPGTGDYSNQPQHF
TRBV7-2	15	.	TRBJ1-5	.	TGTGCCAGCAGCCAAAGCCGAGGCGGCAATCAGCCCCAGCATTTT	CASSQSRGGNQPQHF
TRBV6-1	14	TRBD1	TRBJ2-2	.	TGTGCCAGCAGCAGACAGGGCCACACCGGGGAGCTGTTTTTT	CASSRQGHTGELFF
TRBV7-2	16	.	TRBJ2-3	once	TGTGCCAGCAGCCCATTTGGGGGTGGCAGCACAGATACGCAGTATTTT	CASSPFGGGSTDTQYF
TRBV10-3	13	.	TRBJ2-6	.	TGTGCCAACCAGGGCTCTGGGGCCAACGTCCTGACTTTC	CANQGSGANVLTF
TRBV11-2	14	TRBD1	TRBJ1-1	.	TGTGCCAGCAGCCCACAGGGGGCAGGGACTGAAGCTTTCTTT	CASSPQGAGTEAFF
TRBV4-2	18	.	TRBJ1-5	.	TGTGCCAGCAGCCAAGAAGAGACAGGAGTCGGGAGCAATCAGCCCCAGCATTTT	CASSQEETGVGSNQPQHF
TRBV19	14	.	TRBJ2-5	.	TGTGCCAGTAGTATGCGCGGGGGCGAAGAGACCCAGTACTTC	CASSMRGGEETQYF
TRBV12-5	13	.	TRBJ1-1	.	TGTGCTAGTGGCCCGGACAGTAGGACTGAAGCTTTCTTT	CASGPDSRTEAFF
TRBV4-2	15	.	TRBJ1-2	.	TGTGCCAGCAGCCAAGGAGACGAACCCAACTATGGCTACACCTTC	CASSQGDEPNYGYTF
TRBV29-1	12	.	TRBJ1-3	.	TGCAGCGTGAAGGGCTCTGGAAACACCATATATTTT	CSVKGSGNTIYF
TRBV29-1	13	.	TRBJ2-3	.	TGCAGCGCCGTGGGAACAGCAACAGATACGCAGTATTTT	CSAVGTATDTQYF
TRBV4-1	15	TRBD1	TRBJ2-5	.	TGCGCCAGCAGCCGCCACGACAGGGGGCCGGAGACCCAGTACTTC	CASSRHDRGPETQYF
TRBV14	19	TRBD1	TRBJ2-1	.	TGTGCCAGCAAACCCCTCCCGGGACAGGGGGTCAGCTCCTACAATGAGCAGTTCTTC	CASKPLPGQGVSSYNEQFF
TRBV2	15	.	TRBJ1-4	.	TGTGCCAGCAGTGAACCAGTAGGATCATATGAAAAACTGTTTTTT	CASSEPVGSYEKLFF
TRBV6-5	14	.	TRBJ1-2	.	TGTGCCAGCACCGTACGGCTCCCAGGTTATGGCTACACCTTC	CASTVRLPGYGYTF
TRBV2	12	.	TRBJ2-3	.	TGTGCCGGGTCAGGAGACACAGATACGCAGTATTTT	CAGSGDTDTQYF
TRBV6-1	15	TRBD1	TRBJ1-2	.	TGTGCCAGCAGAGAAAAGGGACAGCTGAACAATGGCTACACCTTC	CASREKGQLNNGYTF
TRBV3-1	14	.	TRBJ2-5	.	TGTGCCAGCAGCCAAGTCCACGGGCAAGAGACCCAGTACTTC	CASSQVHGQETQYF
TRBV29-1	11	.	TRBJ1-2	.	TGCAGCGTCACCATAACTGGGAGCTACACCTTC	CSVTITGSYTF
TRBV6-1	14	TRBD1	TRBJ1-5	.	TGTGCCAGCAGTGCCTCGACAGGGTGGCAGCCCCAGCATTTT	CASSASTGWQPQHF
TRBV20-1	15	.	TRBJ1-5	.	TGCAGTGCTAGAGGGGTTGGGAGGGTCAATCAGCCCCAGCATTTT	CSARGVGRVNQPQHF
TRBV18	13	.	TRBJ2-3	.	TGTGCCAGCTCATATCCCAGCACAGATACGCAGTATTTT	CASSYPSTDTQYF
TRBV4-1	16	.	TRBJ2-2	.	TGCGCCAGCAGCCAAGTGGGGGAAGGGAACACCGGGGAGCTGTTTTTT	CASSQVGEGNTGELFF
TRBV20-1	14	TRBD1	TRBJ2-3	.	TGCAGTGTTCTGCTGACAGGGAGCGCAGATACGCAGTATTTT	CSVLLTGSADTQYF